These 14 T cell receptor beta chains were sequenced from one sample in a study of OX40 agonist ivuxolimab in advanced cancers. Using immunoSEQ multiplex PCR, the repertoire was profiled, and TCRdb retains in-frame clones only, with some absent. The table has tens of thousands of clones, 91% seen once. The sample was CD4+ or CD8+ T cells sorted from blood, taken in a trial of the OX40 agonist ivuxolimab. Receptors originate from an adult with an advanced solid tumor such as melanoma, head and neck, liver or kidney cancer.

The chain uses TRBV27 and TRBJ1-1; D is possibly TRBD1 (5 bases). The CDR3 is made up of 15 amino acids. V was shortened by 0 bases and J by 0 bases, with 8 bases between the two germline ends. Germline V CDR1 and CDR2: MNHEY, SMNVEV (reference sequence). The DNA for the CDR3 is TGTGCCAGCAGTTTATCGATAGGGGTGAACACTGAAGCTTTCTTT. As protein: CASSLSIGVNTEAFF.

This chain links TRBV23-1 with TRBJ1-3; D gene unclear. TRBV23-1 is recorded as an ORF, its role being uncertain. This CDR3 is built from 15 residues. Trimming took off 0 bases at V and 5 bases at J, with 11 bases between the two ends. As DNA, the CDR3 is TGCGCCAGCAGTCAATCGAAGAATCACAGAAACACCATATATTTT. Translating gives CASSQSKNHRNTIYF.

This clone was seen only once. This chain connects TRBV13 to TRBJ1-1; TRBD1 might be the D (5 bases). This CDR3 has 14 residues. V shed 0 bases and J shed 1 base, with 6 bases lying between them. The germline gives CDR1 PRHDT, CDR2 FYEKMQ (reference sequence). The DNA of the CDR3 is TGTGCCAGCAGCTTAGGGGACAAGAACACTGAAGCTTTCTTT. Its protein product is CASSLGDKNTEAFF.

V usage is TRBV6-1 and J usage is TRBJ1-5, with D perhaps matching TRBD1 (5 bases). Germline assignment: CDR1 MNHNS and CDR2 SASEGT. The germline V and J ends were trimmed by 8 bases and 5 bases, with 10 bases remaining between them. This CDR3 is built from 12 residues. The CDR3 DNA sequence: TGTGCCAGCTGGGGGATGGATCAGCCCCAGCATTTT. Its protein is CASWGMDQPQHF.

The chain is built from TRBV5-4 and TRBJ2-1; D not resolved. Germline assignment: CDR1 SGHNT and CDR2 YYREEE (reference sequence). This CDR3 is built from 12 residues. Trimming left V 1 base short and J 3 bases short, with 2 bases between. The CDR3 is CASSLYYNEQFF. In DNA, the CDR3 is TGTGCCAGCAGCTTGTACTACAATGAGCAGTTCTTC.

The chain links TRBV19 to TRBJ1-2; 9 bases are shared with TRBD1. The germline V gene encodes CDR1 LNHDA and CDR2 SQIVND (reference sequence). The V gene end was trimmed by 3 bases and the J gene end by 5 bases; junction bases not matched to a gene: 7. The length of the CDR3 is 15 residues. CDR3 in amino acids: CASSIGQGFRYGYTF. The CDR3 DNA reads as TGTGCCAGTAGTATTGGACAGGGGTTTAGGTATGGCTACACCTTC.

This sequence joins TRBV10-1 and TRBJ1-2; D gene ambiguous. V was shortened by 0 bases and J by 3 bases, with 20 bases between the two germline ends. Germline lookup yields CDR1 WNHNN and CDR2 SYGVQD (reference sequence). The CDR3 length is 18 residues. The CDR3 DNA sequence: TGCGCCAGCAGTGAGTCGGCAGTCGGACCCTTGGGTGACTATGGCTACACCTTC. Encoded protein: CASSESAVGPLGDYGYTF.

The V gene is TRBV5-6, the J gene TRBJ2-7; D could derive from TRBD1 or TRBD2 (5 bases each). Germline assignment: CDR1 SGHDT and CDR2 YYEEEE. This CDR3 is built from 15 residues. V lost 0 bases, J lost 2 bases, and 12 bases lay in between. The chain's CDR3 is CASSLAEGPPYEQYF. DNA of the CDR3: TGTGCCAGCAGCTTGGCCGAGGGACCTCCCTACGAGCAGTACTTC.

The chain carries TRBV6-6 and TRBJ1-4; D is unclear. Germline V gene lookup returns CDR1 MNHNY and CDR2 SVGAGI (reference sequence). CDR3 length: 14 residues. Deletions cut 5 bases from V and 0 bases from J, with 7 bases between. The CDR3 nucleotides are TGTGCCAGCAGTACAGACGCAACTAATGAAAAACTGTTTTTT. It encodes CASSTDATNEKLFF.

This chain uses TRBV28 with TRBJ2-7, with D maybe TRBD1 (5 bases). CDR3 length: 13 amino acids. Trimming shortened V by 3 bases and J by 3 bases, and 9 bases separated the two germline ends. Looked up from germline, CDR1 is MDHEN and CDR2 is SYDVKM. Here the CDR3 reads CASSLKGFYEQYF. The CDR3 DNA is TGTGCCAGCAGTTTGAAGGGGTTCTACGAGCAGTACTTC.

In DNA form, the CDR3 reads TGTGCCAGCAGTGAAGACAGCGGAAACACCATATATTTT. Its protein product is CASSEDSGNTIYF. This rearrangement joins TRBV6-1 to TRBJ1-3; D unresolved. The CDR3 length is 13 residues. CDR1 is MNHNS and CDR2 is SASEGT in the germline V gene. The V end lost 1 base, the J end lost 4 bases, and 5 bases lay between the germline ends.

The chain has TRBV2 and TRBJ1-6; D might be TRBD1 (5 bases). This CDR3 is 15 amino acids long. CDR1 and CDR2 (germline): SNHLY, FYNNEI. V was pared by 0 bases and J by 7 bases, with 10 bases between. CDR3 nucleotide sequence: TGTGCCAGCAGTGAAGCGGGGGTAATGAATTCACCCCTCCACTTT. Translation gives CASSEAGVMNSPLHF.

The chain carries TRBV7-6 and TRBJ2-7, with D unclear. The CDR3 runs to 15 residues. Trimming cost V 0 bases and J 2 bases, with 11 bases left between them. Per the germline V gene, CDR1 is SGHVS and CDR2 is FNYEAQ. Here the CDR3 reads CASSLASTNPYEQYF. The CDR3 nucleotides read TGTGCCAGCAGCTTAGCTTCCACAAATCCCTACGAGCAGTACTTC. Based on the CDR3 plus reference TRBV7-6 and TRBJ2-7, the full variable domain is GAGVSQSPRYKVTKRGQDVALRCDPISGHVSLYWYRQALGQGPEFLTYFNYEAQQDKSGLPNDRFSAERPEGSISTLTIQRTEQRDSAMYRCASSLASTNPYEQYFGPGTRLTVT.

The CDR3 coding sequence is TGTGCCAGCAGCTTAGATCTTGGCAGGTCCCTATATGGCTACACCTTC. Translating gives CASSLDLGRSLYGYTF. The chain has TRBV11-2 and TRBJ1-2; D not resolved. The V and J ends lost 0 bases and 5 bases respectively, with 16 bases between them. Per the germline V gene, CDR1 is SGHAT and CDR2 is FQNNGV. This CDR3 has 16 amino acids.